This T cell receptor (beta chain) comes out of a study of blood T cell repertoires in COVID-19. About the research overall: Some COVID-19 samples were acute and others convalescent; all came from the United States, Italy and Spain.

Authors' data handling: Amplifying reference gene primers gave estimates of nucleated cell counts. The method was immunoSEQ multiplex PCR; TCRdb's version includes in-frame clones alone and lacks a portion of them. Clone size and the V and J calls come from that table; the DNA yielded D and trimming. The sample has around 250,000 clones; 88% are singletons. Per germline, CDR1 SGHTA and CDR2 FQGNSA. The V and J ends lost 3 bases and 2 bases, in that order; junction bases with no gene match: 1. The CDR3 is 15 residues long. Material: peripheral blood. The J gene is TRBJ1-5, the V gene TRBV7-2; 10 nucleotides line up with TRBD1. This receptor was taken from a woman in her 70s with COVID-19, enrolled during active disease. Here the CDR3 reads CASSFGQGGNQPQHF. The CDR3 nucleotides read TGTGCCAGCAGCTTCGGACAGGGGGGCAATCAGCCCCAGCATTTT.